Sequencing of this T cell receptor beta chain was carried out in a study of a mutant IDH1 vaccine in newly diagnosed glioma. Per germline, CDR1 LGHNA and CDR2 YSLEER. J lost 2 bases, V lost 3 bases, and 7 bases had no gene match. The CDR3 contains 15 residues. Time point reported: week 11, during vaccination. Mutant IDH1 20-mer peptide, at 300 ug, made up each vaccine dose, with topical imiquimod. This table comes from immunoSEQ multiplex PCR, and its TCRdb copy is limited to in-frame clones, with some not included. The sample lists some 130,000 clones, over 75% occurring once. Of note for this clone: Its target is not known.

The source was PBMCs, collected from a glioma patient whose treatment included an IDH1 peptide vaccine. V and J are TRBV4-3 and TRBJ2-7; 7 nucleotides align to TRBD1. The clonotype comes from a man aged 35 to 55 with glioma. The CDR3 DNA follows: TGCGCCAGCAGCCAGCTAACAGGGGACACCTACGAGCAGTACTTC. The encoded protein is CASSQLTGDTYEQYF.